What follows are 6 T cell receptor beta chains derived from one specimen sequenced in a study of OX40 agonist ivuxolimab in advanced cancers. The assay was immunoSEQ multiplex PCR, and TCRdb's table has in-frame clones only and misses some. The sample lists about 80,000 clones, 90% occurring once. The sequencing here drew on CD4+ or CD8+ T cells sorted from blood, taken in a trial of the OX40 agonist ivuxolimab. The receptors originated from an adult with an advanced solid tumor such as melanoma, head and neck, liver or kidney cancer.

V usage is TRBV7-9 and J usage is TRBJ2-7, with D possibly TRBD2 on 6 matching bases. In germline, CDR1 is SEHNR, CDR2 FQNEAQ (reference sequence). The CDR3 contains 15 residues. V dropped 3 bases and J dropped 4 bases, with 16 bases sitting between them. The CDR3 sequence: CASSFTRASGYEQYF. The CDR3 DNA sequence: TGTGCCAGCAGCTTCACCCGGGCGAGCGGGTACGAGCAGTACTTC.

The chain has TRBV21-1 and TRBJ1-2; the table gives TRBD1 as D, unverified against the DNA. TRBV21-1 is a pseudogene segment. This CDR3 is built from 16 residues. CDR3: CARSAPEKRHPLGYTF. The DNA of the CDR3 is TGTGCCAGATCGGCTCCTGAGAAACGACATCCATTAGGCTACACCTTC.

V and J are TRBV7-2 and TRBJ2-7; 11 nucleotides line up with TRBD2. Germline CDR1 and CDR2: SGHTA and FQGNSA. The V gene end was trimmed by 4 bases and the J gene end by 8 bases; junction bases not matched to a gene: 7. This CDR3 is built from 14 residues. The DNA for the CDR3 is TGTGCCAGCAGCTCACTAGCGGGGGCCCCTAAGCAGTACTTC. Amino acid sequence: CASSSLAGAPKQYF.

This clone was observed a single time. CDR3 sequence (DNA): TGTGCCAGCAGCTTTTCTAGCGGGAGCACCGGGGAGCTGTTTTTT. It translates to CASSFSSGSTGELFF. The genes are TRBV7-6 and TRBJ2-2; 10 bases match TRBD2. This CDR3 contains 15 residues. Per the germline V gene, CDR1 is SGHVS and CDR2 is FNYEAQ. V lost 3 bases and J lost 4; bases outside the gene matches: 2. Combining the CDR3 with reference TRBV7-6 and TRBJ2-2 gives the whole variable domain GAGVSQSPRYKVTKRGQDVALRCDPISGHVSLYWYRQALGQGPEFLTYFNYEAQQDKSGLPNDRFSAERPEGSISTLTIQRTEQRDSAMYRCASSFSSGSTGELFFGEGSRLTVL.

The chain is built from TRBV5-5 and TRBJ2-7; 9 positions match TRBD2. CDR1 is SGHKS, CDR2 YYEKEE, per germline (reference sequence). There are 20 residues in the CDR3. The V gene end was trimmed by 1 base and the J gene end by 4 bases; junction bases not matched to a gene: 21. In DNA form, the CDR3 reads TGTGCCAGCAGCTTGTTAATTTCAGGGGTTGGTAGCGGGGGTATATACGAGCAGTACTTC. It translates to CASSLLISGVGSGGIYEQYF.

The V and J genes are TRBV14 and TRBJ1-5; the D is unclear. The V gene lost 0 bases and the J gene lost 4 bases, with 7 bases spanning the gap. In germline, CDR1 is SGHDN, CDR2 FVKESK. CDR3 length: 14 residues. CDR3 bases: TGTGCCAGCAGCCAAGACGGACTAAATCAGCCCCAGCATTTT. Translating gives CASSQDGLNQPQHF.